This T cell receptor (beta chain) was found in a study of regulatory T cells in long-lasting Graves disease. This clonotype showed up many times. Time point defined: persistent/refractory GD, antithyroid drugs over 5 years with positive TRAb. Scientists built the TCR library using RNA that was extracted from PBMCs. The CDR3 has 17 amino acids. The germline V gene encodes CDR1 SNHLY and CDR2 FYNNEI. Trimming cost V 0 bases and J 0 bases; bases outside gene matches: 4. Arm-PCR with iRepertoire HTBI primers amplified the CDR3 regions for these TCR beta libraries. From the multiplex PCR reads, TCRdb called clonotypes with MiXCR, one entry per CDR3 protein. This table has 650,000 to 850,000 distinct CDR3 sequences, around 32% appearing once.

The sample was peripheral blood mononuclear cells (PBMCs), taken when the disease was refractory, from a patient treated with antithyroid drugs. The rearrangement links TRBV2 to TRBJ2-4; 8 positions agree with TRBD1. This TCR was sampled from a female donor with Graves disease. The CDR3 region is CASSEARRGRAKNIQYF. Written as DNA, the CDR3 is TGTGCCAGCAGTGAAGCGCGCAGGGGGCGAGCCAAAAACATTCAGTACTTC.